This TCR beta chain is from a study of T-cell reconstitution after alpha-beta-depleted transplantation in children (TCRdb year 2016). Looking at the study overall: Using TCR repertoire profiling, the study quantitatively followed how T-cell immune reconstitution unfolded in children after TCRalphabeta/CD19-depleted allogeneic hematopoietic cell transplantation.

Concerning this clonotype itself: The specificity of this receptor is unknown. No much larger clone is present one base from it, and per-base qualities are unavailable.

Relative to germline, V is 4 bases shorter and J is 5 bases shorter, with 8 bases between their ends. The CDR3 holds 12 amino acids from the cysteine to the phenylalanine. Only the CDR3 DNA stays, 36 bases, in frame from base 1. Overall results and qualifications from the work: About two months after transplant, the apparently early recovery of alphabetaT-cell counts reportedly depended on just several hundred clones that had expanded rapidly and came from non-depleted graft cells. In some patients, high TCRbeta diversity at day 60 was attributed to recipient T cells and intrathymic progenitors that had survived conditioning. Over the following months the frequencies of hyperexpanded clones went down, and after one year T-cell counts and TCRbeta diversity were mostly credited to newly produced T cells.

The intended sense of this specimen's treatment or condition label: allogeneic hematopoietic cell transplantation with graft depleted of TCRalphabeta T cells and CD19 B cells. Transplant recipients were children who received TCRalphabeta/CD19-depleted allogeneic hematopoietic cell grafts. The library was built by means of PCR. Sequencer: Illumina HiSeq 2500. To normalize quantification of the TCRbeta repertoire, the TCR libraries were built with molecular barcoding that relied on unique molecular identifiers. The public sequencing data were trimmed at Q25 with fastp and processed into clonotypes with MiXCR by TCRdb, which kept only in-frame beta chains. CDR3 protein duplicates are merged, each entry listing the most common genes and DNA. The table for this sample lists about 350,000 distinct CDR3 sequences; roughly 17% of them were counted only once. About 41% of the sample comes from the top ten.

The chain uses TRBV12-3 or TRBV12-4 and TRBJ2-5; no D gene is confidently identified. The sample in question was PBMCs, mostly from graft donor cells, obtained 360 days after TCRalphabeta/CD19-depleted stem cell transplant. The TCR originated in a male patient between 2 and 15 years old who had a stem cell transplant for acute lymphoblastic leukemia, so the T cells may come from the graft donor. The DNA sequence is as follows: TGTGCCAGCAGTTCACGGCGGGAGACCCAGTACTTC. It codes for CASSSRRETQYF.